This T cell receptor (beta chain) came from a study of T cell responses to AZD1222 COVID-19 vaccine. TCRdb keeps only in-frame clones here, not all; method: immunoSEQ multiplex PCR. Of about 130,000 clones in the sample, 87% were seen once. This CDR3 has 17 residues. Germline loops: CDR1 MGHRA, CDR2 YSYEKL. The germline V and J ends were trimmed by 4 bases and 4 bases, with 23 bases remaining between them. Study findings and constraints: Nearly half of the spike-specific TCRs reportedly recognize variant regions that carry no mutations. Clonal diversity was possibly underestimated, and the donors were mostly white British, with more females. Vaccine-associated CD4 TCRs spanned spike, dominant at 160-218 and 743-854. Sampling that yielded the repertoires occurred only after the peak T cell response.

As to this clone: The antigen remains undetermined.

Material: peripheral blood, obtained on day 0 of AZD1222 vaccination. The source is an adult in good health. The J gene is TRBJ2-7, the V gene TRBV4-1, with D maybe TRBD1 (6 bases). CDR3 amino acids: CASSPRGGTRLIYEQYF. CDR3 DNA sequence: TGCGCCAGCAGCCCCCGTGGTGGGACAAGGCTTATTTACGAGCAGTACTTC.